The 31 T cell receptor beta chains below come from one sample, sequenced in a study of T cells after yellow fever vaccination. In TCRdb, the 5' RACE reads were re-called with MiXCR into one record per CDR3 protein. The sample carries 450,000 to 600,000 distinct CDR3 sequences, roughly 13% recorded once. The sample consisted of PBMCs, taken on the day of the yellow fever booster vaccination. The receptors here all came from a man between 25 and 39 years old who received the YFV17D yellow fever vaccine.

The chain is built from TRBV28 and TRBJ2-1; 12 bases map to TRBD2. Per the germline V gene, CDR1 is MDHEN and CDR2 is SYDVKM. V trimming: 6 bases; J trimming: 3 bases; junction bases outside the gene matches: 6. The CDR3 extends over 16 amino acids. The CDR3 here is CASSRGLAGIYNEQFF. The CDR3 DNA follows: TGTGCCAGCAGCCGCGGACTAGCGGGAATCTACAATGAGCAGTTCTTC.

This clonotype turned up a few times. The chain uses TRBV4-3 and TRBJ2-2; maybe TRBD2 (7 bases). CDR3 size: 13 residues. CDR1 LGHNA and CDR2 YSLEER come from the germline V gene. Between the trimmed V and J ends, which lost 7 bases and 7 bases, there was a span of 13 bases. The chain's CDR3 is CASMGGGGGELFF. The DNA for the CDR3 is TGCGCCAGCATGGGGGGAGGGGGCGGGGAGCTGTTTTTT.

This clonotype was seen a handful of times. The chain is built from TRBV7-2 and TRBJ2-1, with 9 bases identical to TRBD2. This CDR3 has 14 amino acids. V gave up 6 bases and J gave up 5 bases; unmatched junction bases: 5. The germline CDR1 and CDR2 sequences are SGHTA and FQGNSA. The chain's CDR3 is CASRPGLAHNEQFF. The CDR3 region has the DNA TGTGCCAGCAGGCCGGGACTAGCACACAATGAGCAGTTCTTC.

This clonotype was counted between two and nine times. The chain is built from TRBV18 and TRBJ2-1; 9 bases map to TRBD2. This CDR3 spans 15 amino acids. Germline V gene sequence: CDR1 KGHSH, CDR2 LQKENI. Trimming removed 3 bases from V and 8 bases from J; junction bases left unmatched: 8. Written as DNA, the CDR3 is TGTGCCAGCTCACCCGAGGAACTAGCGGGTTATGAGCAGTTCTTC. It translates to CASSPEELAGYEQFF.

This clonotype has at least ten counts. The chain couples TRBV7-2 to TRBJ2-7; weak D call: TRBD2 (5 bases). Trimming took off 5 bases at V and 5 bases at J, with 16 bases between the two ends. The CDR3 runs to 14 residues. Germline loops: CDR1 SGHTA, CDR2 FQGNSA. The CDR3 region is CASSPQERRNEQYF. CDR3 DNA sequence: TGTGCCAGCAGCCCTCAGGAGCGGAGGAACGAGCAGTACTTC.

The table lists this clonotype with a few counts. The V gene is TRBV12-3 or TRBV12-4, the J gene TRBJ2-7; D may be TRBD1 or TRBD2 (5 bases each). V lost 7 bases to trimming and J lost 2 bases, with 12 bases between them. CDR3 length: 13 residues. CDR3 DNA sequence: TGTGCCAGCACCAGAGGGGCCGCCTACGAGCAGTACTTC. Protein: CASTRGAAYEQYF.

In regard to this clonotype: Relative to the germline gene, one junction end is altered; a read error may explain this. The chain couples TRBV11-2 to TRBJ2-2; TRBD1 is a possible D gene (6 bases). This CDR3 contains 15 residues. Germline CDR1 reads SGHAT; CDR2 reads FQNNGV. The CDR3 DNA reads TGTGCCAGCAGCTTAGTGGAAGGGGACACCGGGGAGCCGTTTTTT. Residues: CASSLVEGDTGEPFF.

This clonotype was observed a few times. The gene calls are TRBV11-2 and TRBJ2-7; D might be TRBD1 (6 bases). This CDR3 is 15 amino acids long. Germline CDR1 is SGHAT and CDR2 is FQNNGV. The ends were cut back, 1 base at V and 0 bases at J, with 10 bases in the middle. CDR3 bases: TGTGCCAGCAGCTTAGCTTCGGGACACTCCTACGAGCAGTACTTC. Its translation: CASSLASGHSYEQYF.

The rearrangement joins TRBV5-4 to TRBJ1-1; no definite D call. Germline V CDR1 and CDR2: SGHNT, YYREEE (reference sequence). This CDR3 region has 15 residues. Trimming removed 4 bases at V and 2 bases at J, with 15 bases between. CDR3 DNA: TGTGCCAGCAGCCCGGGTGGGGAACCTAACACTGAAGCTTTCTTT. It translates to CASSPGGEPNTEAFF.

This chain links TRBV29-1 with TRBJ2-1, with D perhaps TRBD2 (5 bases). This CDR3 comprises 12 residues. The V end lost 7 bases, the J end lost 1 base, and 8 bases lay between the germline ends. Germline assignment: CDR1 SQVTM and CDR2 ANQGSEA. Written as DNA, the CDR3 is TGCAGCGGGGAGAGGTCCTACAATGAGCAGTTCTTC. It is translated as CSGERSYNEQFF.

CDR3 in amino acids: CASSVGLAGNTDTQYF. The CDR3 nucleotides read TGTGCCAGCAGCGTGGGACTAGCGGGAAACACAGATACGCAGTATTTT. This chain uses TRBV6-5 with TRBJ2-3; TRBD2 aligns across 13 bases. The germline gives CDR1 MNHEY, CDR2 SVGAGI. The CDR3 covers 16 residues. The V gene end was trimmed by 6 bases and the J gene end by 2 bases; junction bases not matched to a gene: 5.

This clonotype was found a few times. The genes are TRBV4-3 and TRBJ1-4; D remains unclear. V lost 4 bases, J lost 0 bases, and 12 bases lay in between. Germline values: CDR1 LGHNA, CDR2 YSLEER. The CDR3 runs to 16 residues. CDR3 coding DNA: TGCGCCAGCAGCCGTTCCGACGGTGCAACTAATGAAAAACTGTTTTTT. This sequence encodes CASSRSDGATNEKLFF.

This clonotype was seen more than once but under ten times. The V call is TRBV11-2, the J call TRBJ2-1, with a possible D match to TRBD1 (6 bases). The CDR3 sequence is 17 residues long. Trimming took off 4 bases at V and 5 bases at J, with 21 bases between the two ends. Germline V gene sequence: CDR1 SGHAT, CDR2 FQNNGV. CDR3 residues: CASSSARGRQSNNEQFF. CDR3 bases: TGTGCCAGCAGCTCGGCCAGGGGACGCCAATCAAACAATGAGCAGTTCTTC.

The gene calls are TRBV24-1 and TRBJ2-5; D ambiguous. V lost 3 bases and J lost 5, with 24 bases in between. CDR1 is KGHDR, CDR2 SFDVKD, per germline. CDR3 length equals 18 residues. CDR3 sequence: CATSDPHQMKGYGETQYF. The CDR3 DNA is TGTGCCACCAGTGATCCGCACCAAATGAAAGGATATGGGGAGACCCAGTACTTC.

The chain couples TRBV14 to TRBJ2-7; 9 bases line up with TRBD2. Germline loops: CDR1 SGHDN, CDR2 FVKESK. The ends lost 2 bases at V and 2 bases at J; junction bases unmatched: 7. The CDR3 extends over 16 amino acids. CDR3 nucleotide sequence: TGTGCCAGCAGCCAAACAGGGACTAGCCGTACCTACGAGCAGTACTTC. This translates into CASSQTGTSRTYEQYF.

The V gene is TRBV5-4, the J gene TRBJ2-7; D ambiguous. The CDR3 loop spans 15 amino acids. The germline CDR1 and CDR2 sequences are SGHNT and YYREEE (reference sequence). Trimming pared 0 bases from V and 0 bases from J, leaving 10 bases between. The CDR3 spells CASSLVGPLSYEQYF. DNA for the CDR3: TGTGCCAGCAGCTTGGTCGGCCCCCTCTCCTACGAGCAGTACTTC.

The chain couples TRBV5-1 to TRBJ1-2; weak D call: TRBD1 (6 bases). From germline, CDR1 is SGHRS and CDR2 YFSETQ. The germline V and J ends were trimmed by 5 bases and 2 bases, with 10 bases remaining between them. The CDR3 is 13 amino acids. CDR3 in amino acids: CASRIGQNYGYTF. In nucleotides, the CDR3 is TGCGCCAGCAGGATAGGACAGAACTATGGCTACACCTTC.

This clonotype came up a few times. V and J are TRBV15 and TRBJ2-5; D is possibly TRBD1 or TRBD2 (5 bases each). Trimming removed 5 bases at V and 5 bases at J, with 18 bases between. The CDR3 covers 15 residues. Germline lookup yields CDR1 LNHNV and CDR2 YYDKDF (reference sequence). The CDR3 coding sequence is TGTGCCACCAGCCGAGGGACCAACGACGGCGAGACCCAGTACTTC. Translating it yields CATSRGTNDGETQYF.

The rearrangement joins TRBV9 to TRBJ2-7; a weak D match, TRBD1 (7 bases). Trimming shortened V by 0 bases and J by 0 bases, and 10 bases separated the two germline ends. CDR3 length equals 15 residues. CDR1 is SGDLS, CDR2 YYNGEE, per germline. DNA of the CDR3: TGTGCCAGCAGCGTAGAGGAGGGGGCCTCCTACGAGCAGTACTTC. Residues: CASSVEEGASYEQYF. Full variable domain (missing parts from reference TRBV9 and TRBJ2-7): DSGVTQTPKHLITATGQRVTLRCSPRSGDLSVYWYQQSLDQGLQFLIQYYNGEERAKGNILERFSAQQFPDLHSELNLSSLELGDSALYFCASSVEEGASYEQYFGPGTRLTVT.

The chain combines TRBV5-6 with TRBJ2-3; 7 bases map to TRBD1. The germline V gene has CDR1 SGHDT and CDR2 YYEEEE. The CDR3 length is 15 residues. The ends lost 0 bases at V and 6 bases at J; junction bases unmatched: 7. The CDR3 is CASSLEGALRDTQYF. CDR3 DNA: TGTGCCAGCAGCTTGGAGGGGGCGTTGAGGGATACGCAGTATTTT.

This clonotype has just a few counts. The chain carries TRBV5-1 and TRBJ2-7; D remains ambiguous. V was cut by 3 bases and J by 3 bases, with 10 bases left in between. Germline loops: CDR1 SGHRS, CDR2 YFSETQ. The CDR3 covers 13 residues. CDR3 DNA sequence: TGCGCCAGCAGCTCGTGGGATGTCTACGAGCAGTACTTC. Translation gives CASSSWDVYEQYF.

The genes are TRBV20-1 and TRBJ2-7, with TRBD1 matching 10 bases. Germline V gene data show CDR1 as DFQATT and CDR2 as SNEGSKA (reference sequence). This CDR3 is built from 15 residues. Unmatched junction bases numbered 10, after V lost 4 bases and J lost 4 bases. CDR3 sequence: CSANPRDRGLYEQYF. CDR3 in DNA: TGCAGTGCTAACCCCCGGGACAGGGGTTTATACGAGCAGTACTTC.

This clonotype turned up a few times. The V call is TRBV11-2, the J call TRBJ2-7, with 12 bases fitting TRBD2. In germline, CDR1 is SGHAT, CDR2 FQNNGV. The CDR3 covers 19 residues. J was trimmed by 4 bases and V by 1 base; bases with no gene match: 14. This chain's CDR3 is CASSLVWASGRAVRYEQYF. The CDR3 DNA is TGTGCCAGCAGCTTAGTTTGGGCTAGCGGGAGGGCCGTGAGATACGAGCAGTACTTC. The full variable domain, with the rest looked up from reference TRBV11-2 and TRBJ2-7, is EAGVAQSPRYKIIEKRQSVAFWCNPISGHATLYWYQQILGQGPKLLIQFQNNGVVDDSQLPKDRFSAERLKGVDSTLKIQPAKLEDSAVYLCASSLVWASGRAVRYEQYFGPGTRLTVT.

This clonotype showed up many times. V is TRBV7-7 and J is TRBJ2-5; D perhaps matches TRBD1 (5 bases). The CDR3 runs 12 residues. Per the germline V gene, CDR1 is SSHAT and CDR2 is FNYEAQ (reference sequence). Trimming removed 4 bases at V and 4 bases at J, with 7 bases between. The DNA of the CDR3 is TGTGCCAGCAGCTCCACAGGAGAGACCCAGTACTTC. Protein sequence: CASSSTGETQYF.

The rearrangement links TRBV5-4 to TRBJ2-1; D gene unclear. The CDR3 length is 16 residues. Germline loops: CDR1 SGHNT, CDR2 YYREEE (reference sequence). Trimming pared 4 bases from V and 2 bases from J, leaving 16 bases between. In DNA, the CDR3 is TGTGCCAGCAGCGGTGAACTGCGCTCGGCCTACAATGAGCAGTTCTTC. Translated: CASSGELRSAYNEQFF.

This clonotype has more than one count but fewer than ten. CDR3 region: CASSHGGGAYEQYF. DNA for the CDR3: TGTGCCAGCAGCCATGGGGGGGGAGCCTACGAGCAGTACTTC. This chain uses TRBV14 with TRBJ2-7, with TRBD2 matching 7 bases. With 3 bases clipped from V and 2 bases from J, the junction kept 4 bases outside the gene matches. Germline CDR1 is SGHDN and CDR2 is FVKESK. This CDR3 contains 14 residues.

This clonotype came up a few times. The chain recombines TRBV19 with TRBJ2-1, with 7 bases matching TRBD2. This CDR3 region has 15 residues. Germline V CDR1 and CDR2: LNHDA, SQIVND (reference sequence). The junction had 11 bases not matched to a gene; V was cut back by 4 bases and J by 8 bases. The CDR3 DNA is TGTGCCAGTAGTACCGGGCCGGGTACTAGCGATGAGCAGTTCTTC. Translation: CASSTGPGTSDEQFF.

This clonotype was detected a few times. The chain's CDR3 is CSVLLGTTYEQYF. DNA of the CDR3: TGCAGCGTATTATTGGGGACTACATACGAGCAGTACTTC. The chain joins TRBV29-1 to TRBJ2-7; 7 bases map to TRBD2. V shed 6 bases, J shed 4 bases, and the junction held 9 bases outside the gene matches. CDR3 length: 13 residues. Germline V gene lookup returns CDR1 SQVTM and CDR2 ANQGSEA.

J is TRBJ2-1 and V is TRBV27, with D uncertain. This CDR3 is 13 amino acids long. Trimming took 4 bases from V and 5 from J, leaving 9 bases between them. Germline V CDR1 and CDR2: MNHEY, SMNVEV (reference sequence). The CDR3 coding sequence is TGTGCCAGCAGTTCCCCCCCCAACAATGAGCAGTTCTTC. Protein product: CASSSPPNNEQFF.

J is TRBJ2-2 and V is TRBV11-3; TRBD1 matches 8 bases. The V segment lost 5 bases and the J segment 4 bases; nucleotides outside the gene matches: 9. The CDR3 spans 16 residues. Germline V lookup: CDR1 SGHNT, CDR2 YENEEA. The DNA for the CDR3 is TGTGCCAGCAGCGTACGACAGGGGTTGACCACCGGGGAGCTGTTTTTT. Protein product: CASSVRQGLTTGELFF.

This clonotype was seen more than once but under ten times. The gene calls are TRBV7-2 and TRBJ2-2; possibly TRBD1 for D (6 bases). Germline CDR1 is SGHTA and CDR2 is FQGNSA. This CDR3 has 15 amino acids. V was shortened by 5 bases and J by 5 bases, with 15 bases between the two germline ends. The CDR3 loop reads CASSPSTGRTGELFF. In DNA form, the CDR3 reads TGTGCCAGCAGCCCCAGTACAGGGAGAACCGGGGAGCTGTTTTTT.